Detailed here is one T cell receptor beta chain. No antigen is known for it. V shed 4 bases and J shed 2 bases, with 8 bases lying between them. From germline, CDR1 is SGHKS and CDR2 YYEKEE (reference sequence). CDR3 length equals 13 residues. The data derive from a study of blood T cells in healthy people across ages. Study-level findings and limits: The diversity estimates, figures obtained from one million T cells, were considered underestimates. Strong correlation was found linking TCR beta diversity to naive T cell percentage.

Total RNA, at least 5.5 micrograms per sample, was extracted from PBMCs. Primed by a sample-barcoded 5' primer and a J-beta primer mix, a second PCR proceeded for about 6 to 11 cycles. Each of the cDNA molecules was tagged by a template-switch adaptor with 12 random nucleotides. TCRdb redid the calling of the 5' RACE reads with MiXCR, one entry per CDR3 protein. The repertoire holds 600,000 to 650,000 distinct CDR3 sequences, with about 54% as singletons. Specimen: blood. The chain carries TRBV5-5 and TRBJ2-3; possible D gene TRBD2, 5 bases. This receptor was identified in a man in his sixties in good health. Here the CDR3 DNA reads TGTGCCAGCAGCACGGGATTCACAGATACGCAGTATTTT. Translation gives CASSTGFTDTQYF.